The sequence of this T cell receptor beta chain was determined in a study of memory CD4+ T cells and cytomegalovirus serostatus. Turning to the study itself: Donors were healthy Belgian adults, under 10 CMV seropositive and about two dozen seronegative. General study points: Suggested: most of the CMV-linked TCR signature lies in CD4+ memory cells. A US-trained random forest predicted CMV serostatus with median AUC roughly 0.91.

Germline CDR1 reads SNHLY; CDR2 reads FYNNEI. The CDR3 contains 13 residues. The V end lost 8 bases, the J end lost 7 bases, and 12 bases lay between the germline ends. Note on this clone: Its specificity is not known.

Single viable CD3+CD4+CD8-CD45RO+ cells were sorted as the memory CD4+ T cells. In the original analysis: Out-of-frame sequences were removed, leaving around 2.2 million distinct TCRbeta sequences. Generated by immunoSEQ multiplex PCR, the TCRdb table keeps only in-frame clones and is missing some. The DNA was the basis for D and trimming; V, J and clone size are from that table. Of over 40,000 clones listed, around 79% are singletons. The gene calls are TRBV2 and TRBJ1-6; TRBD1 might be the D (5 bases). This sequence originates from an adult in good health and CMV-seronegative. The material sequenced was memory CD4+ T cells from blood. CDR3 DNA: TGTGCCAGCCGGGGACCTGGCAATTCACCCCTCCACTTT. It is translated as CASRGPGNSPLHF.